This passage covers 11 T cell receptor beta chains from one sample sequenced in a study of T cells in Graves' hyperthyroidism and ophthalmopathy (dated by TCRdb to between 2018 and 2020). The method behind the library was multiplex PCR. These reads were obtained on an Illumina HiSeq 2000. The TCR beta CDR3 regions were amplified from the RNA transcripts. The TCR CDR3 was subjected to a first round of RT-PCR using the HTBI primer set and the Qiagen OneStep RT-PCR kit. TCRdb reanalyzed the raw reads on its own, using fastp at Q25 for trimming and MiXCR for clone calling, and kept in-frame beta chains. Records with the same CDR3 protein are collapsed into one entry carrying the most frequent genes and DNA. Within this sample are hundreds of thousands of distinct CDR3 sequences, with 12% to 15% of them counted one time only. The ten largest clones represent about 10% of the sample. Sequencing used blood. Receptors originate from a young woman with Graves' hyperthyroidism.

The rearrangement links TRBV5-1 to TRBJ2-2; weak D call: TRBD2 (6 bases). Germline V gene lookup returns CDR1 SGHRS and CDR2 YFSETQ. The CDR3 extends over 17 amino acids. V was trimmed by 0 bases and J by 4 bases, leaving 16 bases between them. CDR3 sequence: CASSLAVARAGTGELFF. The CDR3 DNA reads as TGCGCCAGCAGCTTGGCGGTAGCGAGAGCGGGCACCGGGGAGCTGTTTTTT.

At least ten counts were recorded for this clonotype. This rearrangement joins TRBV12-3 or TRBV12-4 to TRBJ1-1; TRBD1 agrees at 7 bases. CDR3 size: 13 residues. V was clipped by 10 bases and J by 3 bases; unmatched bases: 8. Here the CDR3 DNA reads TGTGCCATCTCGACAGGGCTGGACACTGAAGCTTTCTTT. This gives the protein CAISTGLDTEAFF.

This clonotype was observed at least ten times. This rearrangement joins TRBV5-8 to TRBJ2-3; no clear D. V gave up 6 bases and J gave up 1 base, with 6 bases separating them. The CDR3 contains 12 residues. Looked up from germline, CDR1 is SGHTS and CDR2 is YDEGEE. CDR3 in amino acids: CASILRTDTQYF. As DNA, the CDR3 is TGTGCCAGCATCCTCCGCACAGATACGCAGTATTTT.

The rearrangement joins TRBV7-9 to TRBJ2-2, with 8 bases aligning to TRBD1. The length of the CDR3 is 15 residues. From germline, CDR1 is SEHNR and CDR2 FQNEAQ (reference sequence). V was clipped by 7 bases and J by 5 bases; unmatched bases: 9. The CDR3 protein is CASNPGQGPTGELFF. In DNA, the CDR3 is TGTGCCAGCAACCCCGGACAGGGTCCAACCGGGGAGCTGTTTTTT. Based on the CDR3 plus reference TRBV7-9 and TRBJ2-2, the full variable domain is DTGVSQNPRHKITKRGQNVTFRCDPISEHNRLYWYRQTLGQGPEFLTYFQNEAQLEKSRLLSDRFSAERPKGSFSTLEIQRTEQGDSAMYLCASNPGQGPTGELFFGEGSRLTVL.

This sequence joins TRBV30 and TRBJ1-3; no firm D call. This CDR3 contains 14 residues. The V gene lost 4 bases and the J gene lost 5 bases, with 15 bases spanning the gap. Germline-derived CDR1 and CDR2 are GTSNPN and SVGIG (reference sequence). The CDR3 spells CAWNPESFRNTIYF. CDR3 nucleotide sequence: TGTGCCTGGAATCCCGAGAGTTTCAGAAACACCATATATTTT.

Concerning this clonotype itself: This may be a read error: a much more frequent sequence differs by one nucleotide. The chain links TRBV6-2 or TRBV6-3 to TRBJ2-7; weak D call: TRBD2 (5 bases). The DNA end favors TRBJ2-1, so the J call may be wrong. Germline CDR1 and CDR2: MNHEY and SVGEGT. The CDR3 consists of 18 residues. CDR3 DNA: TGTGCCAGCAGTTACTCCTTTTGGACCACCCGGGGAACCTACGAGCAGTTCTTC. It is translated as CASSYSFWTTRGTYEQFF.

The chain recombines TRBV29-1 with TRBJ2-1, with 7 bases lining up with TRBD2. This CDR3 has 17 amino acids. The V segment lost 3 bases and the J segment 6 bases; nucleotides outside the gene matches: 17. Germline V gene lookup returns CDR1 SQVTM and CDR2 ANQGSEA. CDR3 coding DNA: TGCAGCGTTGATTCTTACGTTCGGCGGGAGAGGGTCAATGAGCAGTTCTTC. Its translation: CSVDSYVRRERVNEQFF.

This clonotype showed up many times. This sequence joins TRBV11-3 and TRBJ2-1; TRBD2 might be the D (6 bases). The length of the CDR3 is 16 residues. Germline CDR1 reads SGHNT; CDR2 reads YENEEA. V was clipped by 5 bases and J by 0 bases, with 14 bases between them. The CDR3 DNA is TGTGCCAGCAGCAGCCGGGAGCCAAGCTCCTACAATGAGCAGTTCTTC. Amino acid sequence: CASSSREPSSYNEQFF.

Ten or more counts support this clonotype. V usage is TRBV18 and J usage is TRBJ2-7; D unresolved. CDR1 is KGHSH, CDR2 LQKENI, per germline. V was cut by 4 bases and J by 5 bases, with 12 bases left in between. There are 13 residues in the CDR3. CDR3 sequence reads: CASSHAPNHEQYF. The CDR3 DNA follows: TGTGCCAGCTCACATGCCCCCAACCACGAGCAGTACTTC.

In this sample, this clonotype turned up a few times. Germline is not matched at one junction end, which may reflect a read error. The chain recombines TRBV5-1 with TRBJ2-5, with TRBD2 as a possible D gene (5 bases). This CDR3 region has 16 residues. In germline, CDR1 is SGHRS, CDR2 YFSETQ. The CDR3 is CASSLVPGRGEETQYF. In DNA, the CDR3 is TGCGCCAGCAGTTTGGTCCCGGGAAGAGGTGAGGAGACCCAGTACTTC.

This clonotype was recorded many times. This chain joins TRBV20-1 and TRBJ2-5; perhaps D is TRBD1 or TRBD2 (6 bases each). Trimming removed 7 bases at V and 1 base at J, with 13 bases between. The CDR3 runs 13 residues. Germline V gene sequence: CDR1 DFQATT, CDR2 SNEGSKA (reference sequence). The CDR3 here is CSGGARPQETQYF. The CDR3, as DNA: TGCAGTGGGGGGGCGAGGCCCCAAGAGACCCAGTACTTC.